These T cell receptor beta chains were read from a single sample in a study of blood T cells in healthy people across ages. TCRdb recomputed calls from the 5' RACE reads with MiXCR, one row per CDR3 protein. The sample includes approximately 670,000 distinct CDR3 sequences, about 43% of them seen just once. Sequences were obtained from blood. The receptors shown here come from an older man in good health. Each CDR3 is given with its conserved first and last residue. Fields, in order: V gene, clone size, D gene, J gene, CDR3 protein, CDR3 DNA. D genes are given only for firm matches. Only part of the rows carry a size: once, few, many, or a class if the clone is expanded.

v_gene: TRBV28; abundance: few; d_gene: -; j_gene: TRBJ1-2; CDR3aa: CASRRTATGYGYTF; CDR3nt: TGTGCCAGCAGACGGACAGCTACAGGATATGGCTACACCTTC
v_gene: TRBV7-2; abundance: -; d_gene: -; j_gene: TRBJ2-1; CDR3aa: CASSLGHGSYNEQFF; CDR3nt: TGTGCCAGCAGCTTAGGCCACGGGTCCTACAATGAGCAGTTCTTC
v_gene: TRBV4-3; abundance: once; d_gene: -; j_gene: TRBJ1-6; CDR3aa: CASSRGTATNSPLHF; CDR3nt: TGCGCCAGCAGCCGAGGAACAGCGACTAATTCACCCCTCCACTTT
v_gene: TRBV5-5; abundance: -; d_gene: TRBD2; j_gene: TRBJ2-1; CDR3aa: CASSWGLAGELYEQFF; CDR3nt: TGTGCCAGCAGCTGGGGACTAGCGGGAGAGTTGTATGAGCAGTTCTTC
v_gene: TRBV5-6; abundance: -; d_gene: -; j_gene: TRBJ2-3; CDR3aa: CASSLALAADTQYF; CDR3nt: TGTGCCAGCAGCTTGGCGTTAGCAGCAGATACGCAGTATTTT
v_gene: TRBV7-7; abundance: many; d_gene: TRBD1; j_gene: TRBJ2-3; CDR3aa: CASSSGTGGGTDTQYF; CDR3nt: TGTGCTAGCAGCTCCGGTACAGGGGGCGGCACAGATACGCAGTATTTT
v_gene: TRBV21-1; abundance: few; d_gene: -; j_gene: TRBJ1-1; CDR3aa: CASSKSGQGAGSTEAFF; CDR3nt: TGTGCCAGCAGCAAAAGCGGACAGGGGGCAGGAAGCACTGAAGCTTTCTTT
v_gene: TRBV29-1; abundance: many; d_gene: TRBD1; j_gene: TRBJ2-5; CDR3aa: CSVADRGGETQYF; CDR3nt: TGCAGCGTTGCCGACAGGGGGGGAGAGACCCAGTACTTC
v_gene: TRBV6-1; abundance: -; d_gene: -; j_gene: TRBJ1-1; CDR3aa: CASTLTVGTEAFF; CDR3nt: TGTGCCAGCACCCTAACAGTAGGTACTGAAGCTTTCTTT
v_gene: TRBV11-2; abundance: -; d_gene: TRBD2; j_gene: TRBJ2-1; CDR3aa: CASSLAGTSGWGQFF; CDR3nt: TGTGCCAGCAGCTTAGCCGGGACTAGCGGCTGGGGGCAGTTCTTC
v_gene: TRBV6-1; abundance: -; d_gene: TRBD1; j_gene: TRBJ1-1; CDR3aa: CASSSKGAGSTEAFF; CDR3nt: TGTGCCAGCAGCTCCAAGGGGGCGGGGAGCACTGAAGCTTTCTTT
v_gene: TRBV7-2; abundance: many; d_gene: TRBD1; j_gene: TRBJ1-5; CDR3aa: CASSLNRGQPQHF; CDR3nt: TGTGCCAGCAGCTTAAACAGGGGCCAGCCCCAGCATTTT
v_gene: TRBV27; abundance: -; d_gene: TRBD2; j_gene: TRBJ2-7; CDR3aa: CASSRPSGRAVSYNEQYF; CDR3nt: TGTGCCAGCAGTCGTCCTAGCGGGAGGGCCGTGTCCTACAATGAGCAGTACTTC
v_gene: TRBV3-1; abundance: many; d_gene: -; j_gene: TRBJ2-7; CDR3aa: CASSQAISYEQYF; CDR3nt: TGTGCCAGCAGCCAAGCAATCTCCTACGAGCAGTACTTC
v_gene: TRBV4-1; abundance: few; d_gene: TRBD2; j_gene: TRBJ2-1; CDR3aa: CASSQVGRRGPKSGNEQFF; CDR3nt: TGCGCCAGCAGCCAAGTCGGGAGGAGGGGACCCAAAAGCGGGAATGAGCAGTTCTTC
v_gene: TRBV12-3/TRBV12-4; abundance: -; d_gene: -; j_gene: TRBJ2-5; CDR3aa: CASSPLAAQETQYF; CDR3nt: TGTGCCAGCAGCCCCCTGGCGGCCCAAGAGACCCAGTACTTC
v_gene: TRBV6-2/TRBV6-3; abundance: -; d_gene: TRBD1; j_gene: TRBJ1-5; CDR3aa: CASSFPGTGDQPQHF; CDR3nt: TGTGCCAGCAGTTTTCCCGGGACAGGGGATCAGCCCCAGCATTTT
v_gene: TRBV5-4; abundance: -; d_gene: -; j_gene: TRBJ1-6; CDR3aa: CASSKDGPGDSPLHF; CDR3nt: TGTGCCAGCAGCAAGGATGGTCCGGGGGATTCACCCCTCCACTTT
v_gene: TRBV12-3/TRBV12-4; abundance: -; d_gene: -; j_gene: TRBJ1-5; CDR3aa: CASSLASSNNQPQHF; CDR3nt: TGTGCCAGCAGTTTAGCGAGTTCGAATAATCAGCCCCAGCATTTT
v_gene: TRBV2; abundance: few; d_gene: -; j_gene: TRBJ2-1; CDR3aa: CASRPHASRNEQFF; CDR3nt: TGTGCCAGCAGGCCCCATGCTAGCCGCAATGAGCAGTTCTTC
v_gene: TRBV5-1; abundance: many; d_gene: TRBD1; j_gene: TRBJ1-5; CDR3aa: CASSPGTGGNQPQHF; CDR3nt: TGCGCCAGCAGCCCCGGGACAGGGGGCAATCAGCCCCAGCATTTT
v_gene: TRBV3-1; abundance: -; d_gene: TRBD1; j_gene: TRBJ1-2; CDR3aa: CASSQGTGGHYGYTF; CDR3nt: TGTGCCAGCAGCCAGGGAACAGGGGGCCACTATGGCTACACCTTC
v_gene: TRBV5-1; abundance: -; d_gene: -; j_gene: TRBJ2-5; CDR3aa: CASSLGGMKTQYF; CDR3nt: TGCGCCAGCAGCTTGGGCGGGATGAAGACCCAGTACTTC
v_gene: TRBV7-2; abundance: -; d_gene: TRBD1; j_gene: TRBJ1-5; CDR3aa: CASSLGGQGDSNQPQHF; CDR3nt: TGTGCCAGCAGCTTAGGGGGACAGGGGGATAGCAATCAGCCCCAGCATTTT
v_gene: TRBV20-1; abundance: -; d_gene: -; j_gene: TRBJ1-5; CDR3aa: CSAREAYSNQPQHF; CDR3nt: TGCAGTGCTAGAGAGGCTTATAGCAATCAGCCCCAGCATTTT
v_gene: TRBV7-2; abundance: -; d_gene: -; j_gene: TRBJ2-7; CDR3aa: CASSFGQRNSYNEQYF; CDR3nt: TGTGCCAGCAGCTTTGGACAGCGTAACTCCTACAATGAGCAGTACTTC
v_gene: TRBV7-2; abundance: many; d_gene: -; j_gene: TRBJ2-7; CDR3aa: CASSLARQGAGSSYEQYF; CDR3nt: TGTGCCAGCAGCTTAGCGCGTCAAGGGGCGGGGAGCTCCTACGAGCAGTACTTC
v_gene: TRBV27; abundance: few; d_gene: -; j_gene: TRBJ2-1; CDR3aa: CASSTAGHGEFF; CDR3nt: TGTGCCAGCAGTACCGCAGGGCATGGGGAGTTCTTC
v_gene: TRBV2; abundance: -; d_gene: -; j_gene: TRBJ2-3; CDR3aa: CASSEALQGFGYF; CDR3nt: TGTGCCAGCAGTGAAGCGCTTCAGGGGTTTGGGTATTTT
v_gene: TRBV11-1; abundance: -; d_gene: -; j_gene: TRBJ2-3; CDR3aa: CASSHDTSVWYF; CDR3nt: TGTGCCAGCAGCCACGACACAAGCGTTTGGTATTTT
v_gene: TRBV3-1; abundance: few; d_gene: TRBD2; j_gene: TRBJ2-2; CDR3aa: CASSRTALAGGAGELFF; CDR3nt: TGTGCCAGCAGCCGAACCGCCCTAGCGGGAGGTGCCGGGGAGCTGTTTTTT
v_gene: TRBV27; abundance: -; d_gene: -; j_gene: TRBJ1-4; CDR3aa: CASSDQGRADEKLFF; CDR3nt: TGTGCCAGCAGTGACCAGGGGAGAGCGGATGAAAAACTGTTTTTT
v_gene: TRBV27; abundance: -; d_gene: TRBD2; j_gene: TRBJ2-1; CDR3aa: CASSLGASGGRRYNEQFF; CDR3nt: TGTGCCAGCAGTTTAGGGGCTAGCGGAGGAAGAAGGTACAATGAGCAGTTCTTC
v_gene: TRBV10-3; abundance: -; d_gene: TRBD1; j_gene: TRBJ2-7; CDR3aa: CAISPRGLYEQYF; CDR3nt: TGTGCCATCAGTCCCAGGGGGCTGTACGAGCAGTACTTC
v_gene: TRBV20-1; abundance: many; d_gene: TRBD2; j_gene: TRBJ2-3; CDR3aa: CSAAGAIHTDTQYF; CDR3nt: TGCAGTGCGGCGGGAGCGATCCACACAGATACGCAGTATTTT
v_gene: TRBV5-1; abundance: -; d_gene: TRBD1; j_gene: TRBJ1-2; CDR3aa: CASSLVSGGSGYTF; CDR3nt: TGCGCCAGCAGCTTGGTTTCAGGGGGCAGTGGCTACACCTTC
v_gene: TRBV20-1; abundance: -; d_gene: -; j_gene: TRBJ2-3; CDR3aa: CSAEGGAEDTQYF; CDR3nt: TGCAGTGCAGAAGGGGGTGCTGAAGATACGCAGTATTTT
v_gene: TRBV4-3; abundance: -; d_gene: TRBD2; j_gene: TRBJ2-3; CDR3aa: CASSQVWRREWADTQYF; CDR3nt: TGCGCCAGCAGCCAAGTCTGGAGGCGGGAGTGGGCAGATACGCAGTATTTT
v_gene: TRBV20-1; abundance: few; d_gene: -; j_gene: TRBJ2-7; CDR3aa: CSAGKTGEVGEQYF; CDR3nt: TGCAGTGCTGGTAAAACAGGGGAGGTGGGGGAGCAGTACTTC
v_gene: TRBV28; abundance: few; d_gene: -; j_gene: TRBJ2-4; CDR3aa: CASRGASGTGDKNIQYF; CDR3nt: TGTGCCAGCCGAGGGGCCTCAGGCACCGGGGACAAAAACATTCAGTACTTC
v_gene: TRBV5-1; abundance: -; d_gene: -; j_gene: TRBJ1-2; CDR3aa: CASSLEADSNYGYTF; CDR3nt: TGCGCCAGCAGCTTGGAAGCGGACTCTAACTATGGCTACACCTTC
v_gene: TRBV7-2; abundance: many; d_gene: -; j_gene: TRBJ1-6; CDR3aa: CASSSQGSSYNSPLHF; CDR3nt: TGTGCCAGCAGCTCACAGGGTAGCTCCTATAATTCACCCCTCCACTTT
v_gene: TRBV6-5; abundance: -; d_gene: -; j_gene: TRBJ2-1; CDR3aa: CASARGAPYNEQFF; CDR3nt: TGTGCCAGCGCCCGAGGGGCGCCTTACAATGAGCAGTTCTTC
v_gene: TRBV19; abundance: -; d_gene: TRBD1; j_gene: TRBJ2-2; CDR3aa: CASSRGRLDTGELFF; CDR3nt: TGTGCCAGTTCGAGGGGGCGATTGGACACCGGGGAGCTGTTTTTT
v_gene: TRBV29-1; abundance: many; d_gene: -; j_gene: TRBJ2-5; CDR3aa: CSVYPGETQYF; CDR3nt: TGCAGCGTCTACCCTGGGGAGACCCAGTACTTC
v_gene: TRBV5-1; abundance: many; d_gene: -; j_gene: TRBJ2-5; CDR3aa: CASSLVPDRKETQYF; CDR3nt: TGCGCCAGCAGCCTGGTCCCGGACAGAAAAGAGACCCAGTACTTC
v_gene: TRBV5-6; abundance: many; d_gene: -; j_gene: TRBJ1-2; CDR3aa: CASSLYLTRNYGYTF; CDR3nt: TGTGCCAGCAGCTTGTACTTAACGCGGAACTATGGCTACACCTTC